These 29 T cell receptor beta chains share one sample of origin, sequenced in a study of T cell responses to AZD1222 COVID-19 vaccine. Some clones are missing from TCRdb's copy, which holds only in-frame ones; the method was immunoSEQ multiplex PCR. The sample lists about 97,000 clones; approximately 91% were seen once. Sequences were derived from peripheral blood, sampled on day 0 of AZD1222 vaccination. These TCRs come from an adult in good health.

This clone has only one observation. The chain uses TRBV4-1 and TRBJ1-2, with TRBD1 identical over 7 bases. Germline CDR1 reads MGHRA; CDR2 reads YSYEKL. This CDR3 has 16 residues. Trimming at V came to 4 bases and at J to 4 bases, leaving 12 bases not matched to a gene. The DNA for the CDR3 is TGCGCCAGCAGCCCCTCTACAGGGGCGACAGTCTATGGCTACACCTTC. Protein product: CASSPSTGATVYGYTF.

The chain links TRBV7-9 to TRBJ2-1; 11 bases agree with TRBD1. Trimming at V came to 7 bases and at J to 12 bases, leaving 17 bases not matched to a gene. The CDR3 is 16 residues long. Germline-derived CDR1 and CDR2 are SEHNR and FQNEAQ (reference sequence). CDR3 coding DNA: TGTGCCAGCACCAAATCCGGGACAGGGGGATATATGGGGCAGTTCTTC. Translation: CASTKSGTGGYMGQFF.

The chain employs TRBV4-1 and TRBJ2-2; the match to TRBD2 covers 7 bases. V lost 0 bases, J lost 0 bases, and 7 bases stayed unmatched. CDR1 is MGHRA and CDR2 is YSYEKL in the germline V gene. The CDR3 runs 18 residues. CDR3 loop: CASSQDSSGETNTGELFF. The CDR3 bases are TGCGCCAGCAGCCAAGATTCCAGCGGGGAAACGAACACCGGGGAGCTGTTTTTT.

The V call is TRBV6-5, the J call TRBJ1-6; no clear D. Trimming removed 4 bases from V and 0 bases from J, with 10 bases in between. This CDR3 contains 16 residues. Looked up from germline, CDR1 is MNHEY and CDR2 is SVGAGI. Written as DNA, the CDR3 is TGTGCCAGCAGTTCCCGGCCTAGCTCCTATAATTCACCCCTCCACTTT. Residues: CASSSRPSSYNSPLHF.

The CDR3 sequence is CASSVITEYEQFF. The DNA for the CDR3 is TGCGCCAGCAGTGTTATTACCGAGTATGAGCAGTTCTTC. The rearrangement links TRBV10-2 to TRBJ2-1; D gene unclear. Looked up from germline, CDR1 is WSHSY and CDR2 is SAAADI. The CDR3 is made up of 13 amino acids. Trimming shortened V by 4 bases and J by 8 bases, and 12 bases separated the two germline ends.

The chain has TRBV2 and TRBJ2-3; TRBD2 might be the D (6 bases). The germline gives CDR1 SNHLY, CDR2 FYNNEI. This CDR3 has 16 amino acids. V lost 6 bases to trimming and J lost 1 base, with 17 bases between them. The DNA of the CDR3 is TGTGCCAGCAGATTCGGGACTGGCCGTGGCACAGATACGCAGTATTTT. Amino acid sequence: CASRFGTGRGTDTQYF.

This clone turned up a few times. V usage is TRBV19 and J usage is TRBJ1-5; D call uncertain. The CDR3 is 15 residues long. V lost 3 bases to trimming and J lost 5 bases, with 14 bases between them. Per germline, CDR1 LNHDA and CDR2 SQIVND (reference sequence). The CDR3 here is CASSIYWNPHQPQHF. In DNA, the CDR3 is TGTGCCAGTAGTATCTATTGGAATCCCCATCAGCCCCAGCATTTT.

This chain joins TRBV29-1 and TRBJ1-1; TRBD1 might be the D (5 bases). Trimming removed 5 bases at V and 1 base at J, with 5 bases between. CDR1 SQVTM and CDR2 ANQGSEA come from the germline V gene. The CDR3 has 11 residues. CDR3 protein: CSVQGNTEAFF. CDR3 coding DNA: TGCAGCGTTCAGGGGAACACTGAAGCTTTCTTT.

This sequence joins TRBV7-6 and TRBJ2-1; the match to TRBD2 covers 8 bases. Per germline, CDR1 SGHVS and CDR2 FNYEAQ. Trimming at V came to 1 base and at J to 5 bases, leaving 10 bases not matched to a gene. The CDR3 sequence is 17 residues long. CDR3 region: CASSLGLAGAANNEQFF. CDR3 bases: TGTGCCAGCAGCTTAGGCCTAGCGGGCGCAGCGAACAATGAGCAGTTCTTC.

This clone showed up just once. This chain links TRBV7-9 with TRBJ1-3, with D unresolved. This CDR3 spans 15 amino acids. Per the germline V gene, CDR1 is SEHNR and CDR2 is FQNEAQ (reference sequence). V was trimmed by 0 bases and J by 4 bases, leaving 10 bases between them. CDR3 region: CASSLASTGGNTIYF. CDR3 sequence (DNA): TGTGCCAGCAGCTTAGCCTCAACGGGGGGAAACACCATATATTTT.

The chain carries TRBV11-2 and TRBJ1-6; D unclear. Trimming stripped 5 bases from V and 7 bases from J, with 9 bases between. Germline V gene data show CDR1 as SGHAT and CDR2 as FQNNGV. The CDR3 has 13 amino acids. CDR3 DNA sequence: TGTGCCAGCAGCGCGAGACGAAATTCACCCCTCCACTTT. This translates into CASSARRNSPLHF.

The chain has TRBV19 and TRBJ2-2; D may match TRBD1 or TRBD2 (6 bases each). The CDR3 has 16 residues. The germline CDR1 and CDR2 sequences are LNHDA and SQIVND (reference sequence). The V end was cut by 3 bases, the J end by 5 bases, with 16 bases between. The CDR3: CASSMGVGGNTGELFF. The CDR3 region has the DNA TGTGCCAGTAGTATGGGTGTAGGGGGGAATACCGGGGAGCTGTTTTTT. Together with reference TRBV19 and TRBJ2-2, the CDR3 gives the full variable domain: DGGITQSPKYLFRKEGQNVTLSCEQNLNHDAMYWYRQDPGQGLRLIYYSQIVNDFQKGDIAEGYSVSREKKESFPLTVTSAQKNPTAFYLCASSMGVGGNTGELFFGEGSRLTVL.

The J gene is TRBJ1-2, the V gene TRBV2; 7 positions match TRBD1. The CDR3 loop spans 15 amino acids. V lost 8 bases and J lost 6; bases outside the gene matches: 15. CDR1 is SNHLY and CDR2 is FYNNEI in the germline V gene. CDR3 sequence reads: CASSVRGSTGDGYTF. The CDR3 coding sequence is TGTGCCAGCTCCGTCAGGGGGTCTACAGGGGATGGCTACACCTTC.

Written as DNA, the CDR3 is TGTGCCAGTAGGGTCCAATGGGGCTACACCTTC. This encodes CASRVQWGYTF. This chain links TRBV19 with TRBJ1-2; unclear D gene. V was pared by 6 bases and J by 8 bases, with 10 bases between. Germline V lookup: CDR1 LNHDA, CDR2 SQIVND (reference sequence). CDR3 length: 11 residues.

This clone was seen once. CDR3: CASSLDGTEAFF. CDR3 nucleotide sequence: TGCGCCAGCAGCTTGGATGGTACTGAAGCTTTCTTT. The chain employs TRBV5-1 and TRBJ1-1; no clear D gene. The CDR3 loop spans 12 amino acids. The V gene lost 0 bases and the J gene lost 5 bases, with 5 bases spanning the gap. The germline V gene has CDR1 SGHRS and CDR2 YFSETQ.

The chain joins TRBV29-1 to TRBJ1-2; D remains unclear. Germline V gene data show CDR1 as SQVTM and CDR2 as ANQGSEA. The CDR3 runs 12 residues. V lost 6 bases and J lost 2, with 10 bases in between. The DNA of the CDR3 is TGCAGCGTCGCGACGGGAAACTATGGCTACACCTTC. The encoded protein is CSVATGNYGYTF. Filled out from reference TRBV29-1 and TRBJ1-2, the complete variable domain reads SAVISQKPSRDICQRGTSLTIQCQVDSQVTMMFWYRQQPGQSLTLIATANQGSEATYESGFVIDKFPISRPNLTFSTLTVSNMSPEDSSIYLCSVATGNYGYTFGSGTRLTVV.

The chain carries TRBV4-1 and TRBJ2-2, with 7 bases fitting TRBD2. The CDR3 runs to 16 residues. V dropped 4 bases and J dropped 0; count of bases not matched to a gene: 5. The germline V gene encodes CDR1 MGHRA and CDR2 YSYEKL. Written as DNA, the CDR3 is TGCGCCAGCAGCCGGTCAGGACTAGCGAACACCGGGGAGCTGTTTTTT. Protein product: CASSRSGLANTGELFF.

CDR3 loop: CTSRRNTGQGIHEQYF. The CDR3 coding sequence is TGCACCAGCAGGCGAAACACGGGACAGGGTATACACGAGCAGTACTTC. The chain links TRBV1 to TRBJ2-7; the table's D call TRBD1 went unverified against the DNA. TRBV1 is termed a pseudogene. The CDR3 loop spans 16 amino acids.

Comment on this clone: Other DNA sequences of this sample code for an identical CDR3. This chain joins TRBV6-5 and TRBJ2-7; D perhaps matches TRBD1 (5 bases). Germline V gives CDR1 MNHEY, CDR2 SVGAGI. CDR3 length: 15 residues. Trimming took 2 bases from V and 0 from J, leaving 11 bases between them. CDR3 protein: CASSYGQTSSYEQYF. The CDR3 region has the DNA TGTGCCAGCAGTTACGGACAAACGAGCTCCTACGAGCAGTACTTC.

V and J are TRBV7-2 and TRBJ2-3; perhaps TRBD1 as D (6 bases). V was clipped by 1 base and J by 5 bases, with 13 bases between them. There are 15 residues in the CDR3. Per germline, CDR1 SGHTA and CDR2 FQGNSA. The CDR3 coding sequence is TGTGCCAGCAGCTTAGAGGGGACACGTTTAGATACGCAGTATTTT. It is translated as CASSLEGTRLDTQYF.

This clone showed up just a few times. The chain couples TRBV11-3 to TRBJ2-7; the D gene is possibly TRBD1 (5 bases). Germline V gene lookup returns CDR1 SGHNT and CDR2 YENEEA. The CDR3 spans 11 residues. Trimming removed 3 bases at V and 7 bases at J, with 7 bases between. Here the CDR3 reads CASSFQGEQYF. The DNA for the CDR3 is TGTGCCAGCAGCTTTCAGGGTGAGCAGTACTTC. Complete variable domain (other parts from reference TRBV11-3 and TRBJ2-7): EAGVVQSPRYKIIEKKQPVAFWCNPISGHNTLYWYLQNLGQGPELLIRYENEEAVDDSQLPKDRFSAERLKGVDSTLKIQPAELGDSAVYLCASSFQGEQYFGPGTRLTVT.

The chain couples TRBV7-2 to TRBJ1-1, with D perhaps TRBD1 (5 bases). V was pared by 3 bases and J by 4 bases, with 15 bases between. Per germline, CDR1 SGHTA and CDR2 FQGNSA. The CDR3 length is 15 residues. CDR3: CASSFDPRGFTEAFF. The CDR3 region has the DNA TGTGCCAGCAGCTTTGATCCACGGGGGTTCACTGAAGCTTTCTTT.

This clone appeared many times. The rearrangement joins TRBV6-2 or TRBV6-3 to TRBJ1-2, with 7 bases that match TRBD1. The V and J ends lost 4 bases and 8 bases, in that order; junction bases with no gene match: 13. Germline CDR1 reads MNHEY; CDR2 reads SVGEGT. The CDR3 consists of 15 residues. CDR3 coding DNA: TGTGCCAGCAGTTTGGTCCCCAACAGGGGAGGCGGCTACACCTTC. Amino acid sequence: CASSLVPNRGGGYTF.

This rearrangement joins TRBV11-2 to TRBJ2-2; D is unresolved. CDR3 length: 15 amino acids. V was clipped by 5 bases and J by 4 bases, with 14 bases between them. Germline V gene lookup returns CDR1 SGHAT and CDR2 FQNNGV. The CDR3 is CASSKNPRATGELFF. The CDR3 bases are TGTGCCAGCAGCAAAAACCCCCGGGCCACCGGGGAGCTGTTTTTT. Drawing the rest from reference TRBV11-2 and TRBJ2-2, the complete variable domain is EAGVAQSPRYKIIEKRQSVAFWCNPISGHATLYWYQQILGQGPKLLIQFQNNGVVDDSQLPKDRFSAERLKGVDSTLKIQPAKLEDSAVYLCASSKNPRATGELFFGEGSRLTVL.

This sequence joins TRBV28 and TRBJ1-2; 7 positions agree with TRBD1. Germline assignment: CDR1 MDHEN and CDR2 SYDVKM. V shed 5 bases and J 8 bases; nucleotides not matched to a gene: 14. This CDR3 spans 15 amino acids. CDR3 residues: CASSIRRDSPLGYTF. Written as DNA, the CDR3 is TGTGCCAGCAGTATCCGCCGGGACAGTCCATTGGGCTACACCTTC.

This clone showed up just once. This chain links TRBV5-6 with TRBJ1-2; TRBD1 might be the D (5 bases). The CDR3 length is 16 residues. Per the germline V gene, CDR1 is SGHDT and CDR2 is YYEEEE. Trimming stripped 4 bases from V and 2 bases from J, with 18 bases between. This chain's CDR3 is CASSKPTGRLNYGYTF. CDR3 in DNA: TGTGCCAGCAGCAAGCCCACGGGACGATTAAACTATGGCTACACCTTC.

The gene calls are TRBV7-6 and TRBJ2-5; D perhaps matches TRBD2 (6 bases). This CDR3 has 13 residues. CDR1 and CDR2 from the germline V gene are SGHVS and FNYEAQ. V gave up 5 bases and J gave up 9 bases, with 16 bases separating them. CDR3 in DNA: TGTGCCAGCAGCCCGAGGACTAACCCTGCCCAGTACTTC. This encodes CASSPRTNPAQYF.

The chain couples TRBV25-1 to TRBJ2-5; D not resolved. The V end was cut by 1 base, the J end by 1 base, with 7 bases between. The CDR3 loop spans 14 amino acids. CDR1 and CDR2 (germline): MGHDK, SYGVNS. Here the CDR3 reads CASSESLSQETQYF. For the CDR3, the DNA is TGTGCCAGCAGTGAATCACTAAGCCAAGAGACCCAGTACTTC.

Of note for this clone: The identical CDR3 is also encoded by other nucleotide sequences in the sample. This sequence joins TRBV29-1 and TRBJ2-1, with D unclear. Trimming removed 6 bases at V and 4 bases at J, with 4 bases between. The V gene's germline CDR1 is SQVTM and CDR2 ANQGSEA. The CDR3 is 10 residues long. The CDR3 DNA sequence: TGCAGCGTCGGGTACAATGAGCAGTTCTTC. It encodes CSVGYNEQFF.